This T cell receptor (beta chain) was obtained from a study of persistence of HIV-infected CD4 T cells. Comment on this clone: The antigen is not known.

The CDR3 is 15 residues long. J gave up 1 base and V 6 bases, and 6 bases lay outside the gene matches. From germline, CDR1 is LNHDA and CDR2 SQIVND (reference sequence). This was the immunoSEQ version 4 assay in survey mode. Profiling relied on immunoSEQ multiplex PCR, and the TCRdb table lists in-frame clones only, not all of them. Here the sample spans about 64,000 clones, about 69% being singletons. The stimulus was an HIV-1 Gag 15-mer peptide pool, 1 ug/peptide/mL. CD40L-negative CD69-negative CD45RO-high memory CD4+ T cells were sorted as populations depleted of antigen-responding cells. The source is an adult man with HIV who was CMV-seropositive. The chain has TRBV19 and TRBJ2-1, with 7 bases identical to TRBD1. Sample: CD4+ T cells sorted from PBMCs after 18-hour stimulation, taken from a patient who received antiretroviral therapy. For the CDR3, the DNA is TGTGCCAGTAGCAGGGGGTCATGGTCCTACAATGAGCAGTTCTTC. This encodes CASSRGSWSYNEQFF.